Following are 11 T cell receptor beta chains from one sample sequenced in a study of monozygotic twins with inflammatory bowel disease. TCRdb reprocessed the 5' RACE reads, with one entry per CDR3 protein and no DNA. This sample's clone table lists 150,000 or so distinct CDR3 sequences. Sequencing was done on a sample of blood. Receptors originate from a human donor with ulcerative colitis or Crohn's disease, or a healthy co-twin of an affected twin (not recorded which).

The J gene is TRBJ2-2, the V gene TRBV12-3 or TRBV12-4. The CDR3 has 13 residues. CDR3 amino acids: CASSRMPAGELFF.

This chain links TRBV28 with TRBJ1-2; TCRdb reports TRBD1, a call that lacks DNA to check it against. This CDR3 has 14 residues. CDR1 is MDHEN and CDR2 is SYDVKM in the germline V gene. The CDR3 loop is CASSPPGIHYGYTF.

The J gene is TRBJ1-5, the V gene TRBV6-5; the D call of TRBD1 rests on TCRdb alone, since no DNA is present to check it. The CDR3 spans 16 residues. CDR1 MNHEY and CDR2 SVGAGI come from the germline V gene. This CDR3 reads CASSYRQDGGNQPQHF.

CDR3 sequence: CASSYGPGQGTDTQYF. V is TRBV6-5 and J is TRBJ2-3; TCRdb names TRBD1, which stays unverified in the absence of DNA. Germline CDR1 reads MNHEY; CDR2 reads SVGAGI. This CDR3 has 16 residues.

The chain combines TRBV20-1 with TRBJ2-4; TCRdb picks TRBD1, but there is no DNA to check that call. The CDR3 loop spans 14 amino acids. Germline V gene lookup returns CDR1 DFQATT and CDR2 SNEGSKA (reference sequence). CDR3 in amino acids: CSAPGQGMRNIQYF.

The CDR3 loop is CASRLSHGSGNTIYF. The V and J genes are TRBV6-1 and TRBJ1-3; TCRdb lists TRBD1, though no DNA is available to test this call. CDR3 length: 15 amino acids. In germline, CDR1 is MNHNS, CDR2 SASEGT.

This chain connects TRBV29-1 to TRBJ1-2. The CDR3 has 12 residues. The germline V gene encodes CDR1 SQVTM and CDR2 ANQGSEA. The CDR3 loop reads CSVVFQELGYTF.

The chain recombines TRBV29-1 with TRBJ1-1; the D call of TRBD1 rests on TCRdb alone, since no DNA is present to check it. Per germline, CDR1 SQVTM and CDR2 ANQGSEA. The CDR3 sequence is 13 residues long. The CDR3 protein is CSAGAWGYAEAFF.

The chain carries TRBV7-2 and TRBJ1-2; absent DNA, TCRdb's TRBD1 call cannot be checked. The germline CDR1 and CDR2 sequences are SGHTA and FQGNSA. The CDR3 is made up of 13 amino acids. The CDR3 loop is CASSNWPGSGYTF.

The CDR3 loop is CASSLMYGDEAFF. This chain links TRBV5-1 with TRBJ1-1; TCRdb picks TRBD1, but there is no DNA to check that call. This CDR3 has 13 residues. The germline CDR1 and CDR2 sequences are SGHRS and YFSETQ.

The CDR3 loop is CASSNAPGYEQYF. The rearrangement links TRBV11-2 to TRBJ2-7; TCRdb calls TRBD1, which cannot be checked without DNA. CDR1 and CDR2 from the germline V gene are SGHAT and FQNNGV. There are 13 residues in the CDR3.